This T cell receptor beta chain is from a study of circulating CD8 cells and anti-PD-1 response in melanoma. The V end lost 3 bases, the J end lost 6 bases, and 12 bases lay between the germline ends. Germline CDR1 reads SNHLY; CDR2 reads FYNNEI. This CDR3 is built from 13 residues. Sorting of live CD3+CD8+TCRalphabeta+ cells by PD-1 and/or TIGIT gave four subsets. This clonotype is large within its sample. Using 15 ng of total RNA, TCR libraries were made with the QIAseq Immune Repertoire TCR panel. TCRdb re-analysed the reads in MiXCR, keeping a single row per CDR3 protein. The sample carries 800 to 1,200 distinct CDR3 sequences, over 9.5% recorded once.

This chain links TRBV2 with TRBJ2-7, with D possibly being TRBD1 or TRBD2 (5 bases each). The sequenced sample was CD8+ T cells from PBMCs, obtained at baseline or after one month of anti-PD-1 therapy (not recorded which). The clonotype comes from a human donor with melanoma. CDR3 in amino acids: CASSEWVGPEQYF. The DNA of the CDR3 is TGTGCCAGCAGTGAGTGGGTGGGACCCGAGCAGTACTTC. The whole variable domain, remainder taken from reference TRBV2 and TRBJ2-7, is EPEVTQTPSHQVTQMGQEVILRCVPISNHLYFYWYRQILGQKVEFLVSFYNNEISEKSEIFDDQFSVERPDGSNFTLKIRSTKLEDSAMYFCASSEWVGPEQYFGPGTRLTVT.